The present T cell receptor beta chain was sequenced within a study of T cells after yellow fever vaccination. This clonotype was recorded many times. Its antigen is currently unknown. Study-wide results and limits: A faster peak, day 5 versus 15, was reached by the weaker secondary response.

MiXCR was run by TCRdb on the 5' RACE reads, yielding one entry per CDR3 protein. The data hold around 140,000 distinct CDR3 sequences, with 6.6% observed a single time. V gave up 5 bases and J gave up 0 bases, with 18 bases separating them. This CDR3 is 17 amino acids long. Germline V gene data show CDR1 as MNHEY and CDR2 as SMNVEV (reference sequence). The genes are TRBV27 and TRBJ2-3, with D perhaps TRBD2 (5 bases). Sequenced here: CD4+ T cells sorted from PBMCs, sampled 10 days after the yellow fever booster vaccination. The TCR comes from a man aged 25 to 45 who received the YFV17D yellow fever vaccine. CDR3: CASSLHPPRGSTDTQYF. The DNA of the CDR3 is TGTGCCAGCAGTCTCCACCCCCCGCGCGGGAGCACAGATACGCAGTATTTT.